Included here is one TCR beta chain sequence, with context. The sample is drawn from a study of blood T cell repertoires in COVID-19. At the level of the study: Whether acute or convalescent, the COVID-19 samples came from the United States, Italy and Spain.

Germline CDR1 SGHTA, CDR2 FQGTGA. Trimming removed 4 bases from V and 4 bases from J, with 9 bases in between. The CDR3 extends over 13 amino acids. Original analysis: Cell counts per sample came from amplifying reference gene primers. TCRdb's copy holds only in-frame clones and misses some; the assay was immunoSEQ multiplex PCR. The V and J calls and clone size were taken over from that table, and D and trimming were inferred from the DNA. The sample includes fewer than 350,000 clones, roughly 88% of them seen just once. Sequenced input: PBMCs or T cells enriched from blood (not recorded which). The sequence came from a woman aged 40 to 49 with acute COVID-19. This sequence joins TRBV7-3 and TRBJ2-3; D is unclear. In DNA form, the CDR3 reads TGTGCCAGCAGCTCCACAGTATCAGATACGCAGTATTTT. This translates into CASSSTVSDTQYF.